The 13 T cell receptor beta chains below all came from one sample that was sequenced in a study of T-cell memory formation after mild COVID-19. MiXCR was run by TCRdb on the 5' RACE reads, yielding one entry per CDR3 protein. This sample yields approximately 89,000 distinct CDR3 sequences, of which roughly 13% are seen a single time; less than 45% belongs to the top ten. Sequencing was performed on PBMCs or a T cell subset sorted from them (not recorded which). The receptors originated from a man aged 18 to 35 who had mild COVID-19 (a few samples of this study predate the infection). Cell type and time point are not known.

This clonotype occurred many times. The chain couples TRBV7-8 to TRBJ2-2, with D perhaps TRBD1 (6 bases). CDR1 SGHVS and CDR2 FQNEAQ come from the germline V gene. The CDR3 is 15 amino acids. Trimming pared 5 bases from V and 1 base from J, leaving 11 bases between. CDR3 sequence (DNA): TGTGCCAGCAGCGTGGGACACCAGAACACCGGGGAGCTGTTTTTT. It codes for CASSVGHQNTGELFF. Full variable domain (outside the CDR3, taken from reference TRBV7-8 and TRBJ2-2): GAGVSQSPRYKVAKRGQDVALRCDPISGHVSLFWYQQALGQGPEFLTYFQNEAQLDKSGLPSDRFFAERPEGSVSTLKIQRTQQEDSAVYLCASSVGHQNTGELFFGEGSRLTVL.

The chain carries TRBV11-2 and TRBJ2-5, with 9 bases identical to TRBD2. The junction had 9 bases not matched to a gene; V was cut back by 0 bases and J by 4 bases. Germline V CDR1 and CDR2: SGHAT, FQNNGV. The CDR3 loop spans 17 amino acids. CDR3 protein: CASSLEVAGATGETQYF. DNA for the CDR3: TGTGCCAGCAGCTTAGAGGTAGCGGGGGCAACAGGAGAGACCCAGTACTTC.

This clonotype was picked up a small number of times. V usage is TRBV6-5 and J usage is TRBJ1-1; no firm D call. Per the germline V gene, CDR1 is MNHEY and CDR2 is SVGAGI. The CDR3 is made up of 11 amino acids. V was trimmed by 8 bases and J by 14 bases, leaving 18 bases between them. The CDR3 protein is CASDSTSETFF. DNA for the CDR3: TGTGCCAGCGATTCCACCTCGGAGACCTTCTTT.

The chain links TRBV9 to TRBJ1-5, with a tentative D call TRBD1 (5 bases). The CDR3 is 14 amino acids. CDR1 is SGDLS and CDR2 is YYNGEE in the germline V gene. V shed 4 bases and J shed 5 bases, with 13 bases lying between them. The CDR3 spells CASSLSDTDQPQHF. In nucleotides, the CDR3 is TGTGCCAGCAGCCTCTCGGACACCGATCAGCCCCAGCATTTT.

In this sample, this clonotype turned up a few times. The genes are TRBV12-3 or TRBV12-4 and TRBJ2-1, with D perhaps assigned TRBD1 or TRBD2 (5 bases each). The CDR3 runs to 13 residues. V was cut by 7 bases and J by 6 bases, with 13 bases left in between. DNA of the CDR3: TGTGCCAGCACCGGGACCGACACCAATGAGCAGTTCTTC. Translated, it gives CASTGTDTNEQFF.

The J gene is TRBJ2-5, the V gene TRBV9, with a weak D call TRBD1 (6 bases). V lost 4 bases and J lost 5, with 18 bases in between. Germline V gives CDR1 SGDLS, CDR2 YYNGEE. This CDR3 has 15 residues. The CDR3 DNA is TGTGCCAGCAGCCCAGTGGGCATCACAGGGGAGACCCAGTACTTC. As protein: CASSPVGITGETQYF. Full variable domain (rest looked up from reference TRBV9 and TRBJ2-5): DSGVTQTPKHLITATGQRVTLRCSPRSGDLSVYWYQQSLDQGLQFLIQYYNGEERAKGNILERFSAQQFPDLHSELNLSSLELGDSALYFCASSPVGITGETQYFGPGTRLLVL.

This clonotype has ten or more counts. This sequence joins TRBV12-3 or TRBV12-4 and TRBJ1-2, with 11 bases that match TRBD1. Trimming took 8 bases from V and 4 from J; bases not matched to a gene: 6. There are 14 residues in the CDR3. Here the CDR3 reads CASGRTGGFYGYTF. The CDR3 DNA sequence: TGTGCCAGCGGCCGGACAGGGGGCTTCTATGGCTACACCTTC.

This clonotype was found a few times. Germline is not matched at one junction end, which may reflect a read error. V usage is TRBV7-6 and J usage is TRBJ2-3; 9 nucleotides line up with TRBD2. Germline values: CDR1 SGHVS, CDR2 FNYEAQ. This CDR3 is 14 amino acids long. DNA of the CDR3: TGTGCCAGCAGCAATAGCGGGGGCACAGATACGAAGTATTTT. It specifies CASSNSGGTDTKYF.

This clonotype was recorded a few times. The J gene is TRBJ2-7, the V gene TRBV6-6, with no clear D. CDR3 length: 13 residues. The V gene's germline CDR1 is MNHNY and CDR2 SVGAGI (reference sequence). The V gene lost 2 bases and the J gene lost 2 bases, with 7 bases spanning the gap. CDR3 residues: CASSYKVTYEQYV. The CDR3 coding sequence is TGTGCCAGCAGTTACAAGGTTACCTACGAGCAGTACGTC.

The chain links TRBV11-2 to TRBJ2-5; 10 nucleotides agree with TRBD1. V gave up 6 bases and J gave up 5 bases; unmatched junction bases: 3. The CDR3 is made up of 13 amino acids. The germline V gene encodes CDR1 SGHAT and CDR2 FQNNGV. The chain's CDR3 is CASRQTGGETQYF. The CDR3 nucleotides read TGTGCCAGCAGGCAGACAGGGGGCGAGACCCAGTACTTC.

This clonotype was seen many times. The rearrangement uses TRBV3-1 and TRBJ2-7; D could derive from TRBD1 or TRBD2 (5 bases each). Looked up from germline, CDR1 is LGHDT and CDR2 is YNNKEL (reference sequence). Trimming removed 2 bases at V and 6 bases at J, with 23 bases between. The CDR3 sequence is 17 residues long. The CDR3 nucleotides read TGTGCCAGCAGCCAACAATCGAATAGTTTTGGTGGGGGCGAGCAGTACTTC. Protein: CASSQQSNSFGGGEQYF.

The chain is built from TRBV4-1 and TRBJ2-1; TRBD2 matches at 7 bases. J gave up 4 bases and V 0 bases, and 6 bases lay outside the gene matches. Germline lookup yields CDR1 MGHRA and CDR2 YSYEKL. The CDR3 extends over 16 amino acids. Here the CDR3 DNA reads TGCGCCAGCAGCCAAGAAGGGAGCGGGGAATACAATGAGCAGTTCTTC. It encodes CASSQEGSGEYNEQFF.

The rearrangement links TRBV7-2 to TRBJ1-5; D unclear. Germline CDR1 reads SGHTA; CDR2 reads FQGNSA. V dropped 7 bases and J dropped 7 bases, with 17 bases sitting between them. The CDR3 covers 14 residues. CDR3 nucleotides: TGTGCCAGCACCGACCCGGGTGCCTACCAGCCCCAGCATTTT. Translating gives CASTDPGAYQPQHF.